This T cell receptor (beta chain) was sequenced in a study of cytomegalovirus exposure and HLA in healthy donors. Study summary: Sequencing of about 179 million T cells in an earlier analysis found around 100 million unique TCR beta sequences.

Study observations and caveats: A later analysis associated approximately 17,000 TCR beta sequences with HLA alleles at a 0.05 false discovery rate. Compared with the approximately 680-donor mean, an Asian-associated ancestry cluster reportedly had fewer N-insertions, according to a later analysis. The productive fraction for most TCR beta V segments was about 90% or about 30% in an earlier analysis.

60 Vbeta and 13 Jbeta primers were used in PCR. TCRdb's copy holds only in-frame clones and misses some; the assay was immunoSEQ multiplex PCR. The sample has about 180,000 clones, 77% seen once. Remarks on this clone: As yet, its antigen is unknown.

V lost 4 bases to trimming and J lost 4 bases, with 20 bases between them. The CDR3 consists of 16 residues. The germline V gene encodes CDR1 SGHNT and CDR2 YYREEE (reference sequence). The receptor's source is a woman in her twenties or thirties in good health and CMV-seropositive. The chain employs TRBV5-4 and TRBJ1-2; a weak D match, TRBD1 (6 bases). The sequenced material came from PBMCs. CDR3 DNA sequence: TGTGCCAGCAGCAGATCCGGGACACCATCCCTCTATGGCTACACCTTC. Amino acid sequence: CASSRSGTPSLYGYTF.